The TCR beta chain under discussion was sequenced for a study of blood T cell repertoires in COVID-19. Study information: PBMCs, B-cell-depleted T cells, or T cells were the source of the cDNA or gDNA that made up the material.

Trimming cost V 4 bases and J 0 bases; bases outside gene matches: 7. CDR1 and CDR2 (germline): SGHDN, FVKESK. This CDR3 contains 17 residues. Original data processing: Reference gene primer amplification gave estimated nucleated cell counts. The repertoire was sequenced with immunoSEQ multiplex PCR; TCRdb's copy has only in-frame clones and lacks some. The DNA gave D and trimming, while V, J and clone size come from that table. Of more than 55,000 clones in the sample, around 86% were seen once. The clonotype comes from an elderly woman with acute or convalescent COVID-19. The sequencing sample was made of peripheral blood. The rearrangement links TRBV14 to TRBJ2-1, with TRBD1 identical over 9 bases. The CDR3: CASSRGQGVSSYNEQFF. The DNA for the CDR3 is TGTGCCAGCAGCCGGGGACAGGGTGTTAGCTCCTACAATGAGCAGTTCTTC.